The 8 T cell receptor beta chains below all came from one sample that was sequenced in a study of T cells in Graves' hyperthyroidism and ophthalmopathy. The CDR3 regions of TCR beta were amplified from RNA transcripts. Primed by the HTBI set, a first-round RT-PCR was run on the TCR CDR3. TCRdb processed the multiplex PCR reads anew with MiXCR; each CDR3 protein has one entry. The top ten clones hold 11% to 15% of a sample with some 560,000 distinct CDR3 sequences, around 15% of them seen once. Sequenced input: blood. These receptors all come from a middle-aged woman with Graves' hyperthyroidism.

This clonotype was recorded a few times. The CDR3 loop is CASSPRTYTYEQYF. Written as DNA, the CDR3 is TGTGCCAGCAGCCCTAGGACATATACCTACGAGCAGTACTTC. The gene calls are TRBV3-1 and TRBJ2-7; D possibly corresponds to TRBD1 (5 bases). The ends were cut back, 4 bases at V and 2 bases at J, with 12 bases in the middle. This CDR3 spans 14 amino acids. Germline V gives CDR1 LGHDT, CDR2 YNNKEL (reference sequence).

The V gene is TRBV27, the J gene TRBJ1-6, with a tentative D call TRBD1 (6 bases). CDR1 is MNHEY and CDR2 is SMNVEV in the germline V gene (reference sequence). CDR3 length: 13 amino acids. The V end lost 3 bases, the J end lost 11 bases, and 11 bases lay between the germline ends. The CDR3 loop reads CASSFRGDAPLHF. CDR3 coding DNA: TGTGCCAGCAGTTTTAGGGGGGACGCACCCCTCCACTTT.

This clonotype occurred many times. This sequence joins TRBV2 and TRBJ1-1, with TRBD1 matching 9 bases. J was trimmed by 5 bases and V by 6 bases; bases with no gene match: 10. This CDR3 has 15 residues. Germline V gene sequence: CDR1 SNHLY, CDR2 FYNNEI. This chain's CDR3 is CASRPDGTGRTEAFF. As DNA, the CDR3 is TGTGCCAGCAGACCAGATGGGACAGGGAGGACTGAAGCTTTCTTT.

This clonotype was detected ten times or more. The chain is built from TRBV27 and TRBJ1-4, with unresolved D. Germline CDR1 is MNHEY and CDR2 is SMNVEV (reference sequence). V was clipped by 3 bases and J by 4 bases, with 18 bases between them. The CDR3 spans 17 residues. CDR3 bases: TGTGCCAGCAGTTTTTCCCCGGGCCCCCTTAGTAATGAAAAACTGTTTTTT. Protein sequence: CASSFSPGPLSNEKLFF.

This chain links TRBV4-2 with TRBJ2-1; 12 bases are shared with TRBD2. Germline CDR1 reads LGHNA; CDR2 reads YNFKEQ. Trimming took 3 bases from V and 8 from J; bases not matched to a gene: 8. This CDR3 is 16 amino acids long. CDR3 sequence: CASSQRTSGMGDEQFF. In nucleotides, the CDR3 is TGTGCCAGCAGCCAGCGGACTAGCGGGATGGGCGATGAGCAGTTCTTC.

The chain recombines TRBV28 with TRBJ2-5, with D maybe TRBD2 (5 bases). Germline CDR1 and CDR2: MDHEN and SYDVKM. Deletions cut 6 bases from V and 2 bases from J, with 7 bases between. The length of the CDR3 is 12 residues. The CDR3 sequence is CASREAQETQYF. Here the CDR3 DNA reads TGTGCCAGCAGGGAGGCACAAGAGACCCAGTACTTC.

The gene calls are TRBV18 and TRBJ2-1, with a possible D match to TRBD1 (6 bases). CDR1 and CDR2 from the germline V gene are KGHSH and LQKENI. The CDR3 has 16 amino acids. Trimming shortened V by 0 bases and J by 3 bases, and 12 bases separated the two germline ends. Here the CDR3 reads CASSPPMAGVYNEQFF. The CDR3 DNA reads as TGTGCCAGCTCACCACCAATGGCAGGGGTCTACAATGAGCAGTTCTTC.

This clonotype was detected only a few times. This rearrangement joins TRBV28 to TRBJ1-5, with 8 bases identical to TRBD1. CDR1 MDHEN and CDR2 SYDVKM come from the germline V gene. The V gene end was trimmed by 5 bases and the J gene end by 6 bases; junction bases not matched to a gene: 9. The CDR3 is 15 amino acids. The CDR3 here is CASSPVTGVGQPQHF. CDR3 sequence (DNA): TGTGCCAGCAGTCCAGTGACAGGGGTTGGTCAGCCCCAGCATTTT.